This record concerns one T cell receptor beta chain sequence. This entry belongs to a study of T cell changes during pregnancy in multiple sclerosis. Assay: immunoSEQ multiplex PCR; the TCRdb copy retains only in-frame clones and omits some. The profile shows about 100,000 clones, roughly 92% of them singletons. Sample: peripheral blood, taken in the second trimester of pregnancy. This clonotype was obtained from a female donor with multiple sclerosis, enrolled in a pregnancy study.

The CDR3 DNA sequence: TGTGCCAGCAGCTCTAATTATAGCAATCAGCCCCAGCATTTT. Protein sequence: CASSSNYSNQPQHF. The genes are TRBV7-9 and TRBJ1-5; D ambiguous. Trimming removed 4 bases from V and 0 bases from J, with 7 bases in between. The V gene's germline CDR1 is SEHNR and CDR2 FQNEAQ (reference sequence). The CDR3 runs 14 residues.